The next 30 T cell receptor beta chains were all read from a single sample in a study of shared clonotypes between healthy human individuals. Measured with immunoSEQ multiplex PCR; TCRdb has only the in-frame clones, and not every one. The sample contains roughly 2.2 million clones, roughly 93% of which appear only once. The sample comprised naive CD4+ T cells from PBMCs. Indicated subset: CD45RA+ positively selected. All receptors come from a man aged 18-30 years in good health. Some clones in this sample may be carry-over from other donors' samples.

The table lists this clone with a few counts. The CDR3, as DNA: TGTGCCAGCAGCTACTCCTTCCGGGACAGGGAATACGAGCAGTACTTC. Amino acid sequence: CASSYSFRDREYEQYF. The chain has TRBV7-2 and TRBJ2-7; 9 bases are a match to TRBD1. There are 16 residues in the CDR3. Germline lookup yields CDR1 SGHTA and CDR2 FQGNSA. Losses at the gene ends were 4 bases for V and 4 bases for J; bases not matched to a gene: 11.

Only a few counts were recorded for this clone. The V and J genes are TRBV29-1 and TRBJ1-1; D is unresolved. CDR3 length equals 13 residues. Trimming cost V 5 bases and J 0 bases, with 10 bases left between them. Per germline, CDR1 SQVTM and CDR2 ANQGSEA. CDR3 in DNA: TGCAGCGTTATGGGGAAAATGAACACTGAAGCTTTCTTT. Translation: CSVMGKMNTEAFF.

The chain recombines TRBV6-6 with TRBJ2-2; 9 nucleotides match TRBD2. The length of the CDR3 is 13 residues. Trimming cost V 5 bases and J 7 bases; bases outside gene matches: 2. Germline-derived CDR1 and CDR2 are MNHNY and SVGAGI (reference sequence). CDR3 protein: CASSPREGGELFF. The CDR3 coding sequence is TGTGCCAGCAGTCCGCGGGAGGGCGGGGAGCTGTTTTTT.

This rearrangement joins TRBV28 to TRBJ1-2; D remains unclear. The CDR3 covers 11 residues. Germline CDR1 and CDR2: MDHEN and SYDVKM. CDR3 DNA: TGTGTTGTCCGGCAGGACTATGGCTACACCTTC. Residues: CVVRQDYGYTF.

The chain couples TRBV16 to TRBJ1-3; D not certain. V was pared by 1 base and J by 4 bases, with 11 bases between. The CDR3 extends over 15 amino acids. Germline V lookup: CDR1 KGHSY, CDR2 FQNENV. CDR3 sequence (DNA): TGTGCCAGCAGCCAATTCTTACAAGGAGGAAACACCATATATTTT. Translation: CASSQFLQGGNTIYF.

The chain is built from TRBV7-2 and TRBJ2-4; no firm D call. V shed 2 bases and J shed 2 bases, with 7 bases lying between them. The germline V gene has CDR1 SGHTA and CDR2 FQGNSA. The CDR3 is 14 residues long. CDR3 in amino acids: CASSLPATKNIQYF. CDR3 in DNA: TGTGCCAGCAGCTTACCAGCGACCAAAAACATTCAGTACTTC.

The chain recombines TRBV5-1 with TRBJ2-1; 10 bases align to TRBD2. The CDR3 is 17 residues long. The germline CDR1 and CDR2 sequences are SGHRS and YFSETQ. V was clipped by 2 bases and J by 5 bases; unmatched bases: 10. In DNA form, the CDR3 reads TGCGCCAGCAGCTTCCTACTAGCGGGATTGGAGGACAATGAGCAGTTCTTC. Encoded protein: CASSFLLAGLEDNEQFF. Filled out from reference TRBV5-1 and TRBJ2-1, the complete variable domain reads KAGVTQTPRYLIKTRGQQVTLSCSPISGHRSVSWYQQTPGQGLQFLFEYFSETQRNKGNFPGRFSGRQFSNSRSEMNVSTLELGDSALYLCASSFLLAGLEDNEQFFGPGTRLTVL.

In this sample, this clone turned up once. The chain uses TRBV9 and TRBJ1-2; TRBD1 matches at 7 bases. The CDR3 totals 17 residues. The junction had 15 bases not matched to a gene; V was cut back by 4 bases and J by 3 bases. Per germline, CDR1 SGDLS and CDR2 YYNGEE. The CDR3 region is CASSHNDRALRHYGYTF. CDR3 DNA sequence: TGTGCCAGCAGCCATAACGACAGGGCACTTCGTCACTATGGCTACACCTTC.

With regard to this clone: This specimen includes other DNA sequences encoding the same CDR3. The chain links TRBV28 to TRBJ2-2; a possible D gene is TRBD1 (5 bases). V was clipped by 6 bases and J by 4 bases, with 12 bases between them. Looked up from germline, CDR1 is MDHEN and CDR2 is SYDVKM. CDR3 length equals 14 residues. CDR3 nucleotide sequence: TGTGCCAGCAGGCGGCAGGGCGCCACCGGGGAGCTGTTTTTT. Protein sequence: CASRRQGATGELFF.

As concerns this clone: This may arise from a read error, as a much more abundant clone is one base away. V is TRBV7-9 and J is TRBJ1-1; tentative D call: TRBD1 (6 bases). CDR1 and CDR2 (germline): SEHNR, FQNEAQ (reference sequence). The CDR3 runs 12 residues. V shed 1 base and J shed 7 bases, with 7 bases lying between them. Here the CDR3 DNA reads TGTGCCAGCAGCTTAGTGGACAGTGAAGCTTTCTTT. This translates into CASSLVDSEAFF.

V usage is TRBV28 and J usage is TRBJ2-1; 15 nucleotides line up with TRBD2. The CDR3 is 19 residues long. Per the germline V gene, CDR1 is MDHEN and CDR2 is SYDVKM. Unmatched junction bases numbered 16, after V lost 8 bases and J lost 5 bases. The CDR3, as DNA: TGTGCCAGCGAGGCCGATTCCGGGACTAGCGGGAGGATCAACAATGAGCAGTTCTTC. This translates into CASEADSGTSGRINNEQFF.

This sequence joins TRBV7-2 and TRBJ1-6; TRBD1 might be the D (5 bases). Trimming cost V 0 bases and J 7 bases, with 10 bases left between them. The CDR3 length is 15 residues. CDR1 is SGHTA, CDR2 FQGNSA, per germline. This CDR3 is CASSLAGTANSPLHF. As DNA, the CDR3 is TGTGCCAGCAGCTTAGCTGGGACTGCGAATTCACCCCTCCACTTT.

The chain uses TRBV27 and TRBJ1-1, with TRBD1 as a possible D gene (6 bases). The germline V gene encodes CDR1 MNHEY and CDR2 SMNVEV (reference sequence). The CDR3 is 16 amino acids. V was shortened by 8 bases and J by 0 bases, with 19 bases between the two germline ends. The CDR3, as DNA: TGTGCCAGCCTAGCCCGTTCCAGGGGCATGAACACTGAAGCTTTCTTT. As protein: CASLARSRGMNTEAFF.

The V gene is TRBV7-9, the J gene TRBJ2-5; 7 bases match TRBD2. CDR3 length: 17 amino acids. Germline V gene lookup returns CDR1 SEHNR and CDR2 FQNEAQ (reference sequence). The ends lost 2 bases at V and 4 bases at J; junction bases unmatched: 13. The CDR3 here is CASSLLYAGAVGETQYF. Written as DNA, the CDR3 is TGTGCCAGCAGCTTACTCTACGCGGGAGCTGTGGGAGAGACCCAGTACTTC.

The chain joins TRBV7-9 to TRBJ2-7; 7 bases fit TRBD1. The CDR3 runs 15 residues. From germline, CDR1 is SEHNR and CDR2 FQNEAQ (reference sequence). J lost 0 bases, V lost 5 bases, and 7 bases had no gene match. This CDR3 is CASSPGQASSYEQYF. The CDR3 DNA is TGTGCCAGCAGCCCTGGACAGGCGAGCTCCTACGAGCAGTACTTC.

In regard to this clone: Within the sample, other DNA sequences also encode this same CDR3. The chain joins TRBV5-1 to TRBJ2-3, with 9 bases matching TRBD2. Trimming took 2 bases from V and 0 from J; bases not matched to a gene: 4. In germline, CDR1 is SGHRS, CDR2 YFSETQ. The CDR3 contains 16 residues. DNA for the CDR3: TGCGCCAGCAGCTTCGGGCTAGCGGGGAGCACAGATACGCAGTATTTT. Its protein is CASSFGLAGSTDTQYF.

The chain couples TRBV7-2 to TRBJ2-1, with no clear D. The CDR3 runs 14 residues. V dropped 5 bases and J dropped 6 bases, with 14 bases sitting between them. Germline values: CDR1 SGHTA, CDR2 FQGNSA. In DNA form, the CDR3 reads TGTGCCAGCAGCATCGAGGTAGCTGTCAATGAGCAGTTCTTC. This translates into CASSIEVAVNEQFF. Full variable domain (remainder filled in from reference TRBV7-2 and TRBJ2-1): GAGVSQSPSNKVTEKGKDVELRCDPISGHTALYWYRQSLGQGLEFLIYFQGNSAPDKSGLPSDRFSAERTGGSVSTLTIQRTQQEDSAVYLCASSIEVAVNEQFFGPGTRLTVL.

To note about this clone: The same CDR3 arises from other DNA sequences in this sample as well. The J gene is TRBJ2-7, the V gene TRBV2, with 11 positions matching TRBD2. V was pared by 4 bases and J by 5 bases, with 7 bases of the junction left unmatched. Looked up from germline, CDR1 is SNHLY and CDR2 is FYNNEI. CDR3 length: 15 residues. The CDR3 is CASSVRLAGGNEQYF. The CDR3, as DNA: TGTGCCAGCAGTGTACGTCTAGCGGGAGGAAACGAGCAGTACTTC.

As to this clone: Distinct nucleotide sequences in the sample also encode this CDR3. The CDR3 spells CASSALGYNEQFF. The CDR3 nucleotides read TGTGCCAGCAGCGCTTTGGGCTACAATGAGCAGTTCTTC. This chain links TRBV9 with TRBJ2-1; D not certain. The germline V and J ends were trimmed by 3 bases and 3 bases, with 7 bases remaining between them. Germline CDR1 is SGDLS and CDR2 is YYNGEE. The length of the CDR3 is 13 residues.

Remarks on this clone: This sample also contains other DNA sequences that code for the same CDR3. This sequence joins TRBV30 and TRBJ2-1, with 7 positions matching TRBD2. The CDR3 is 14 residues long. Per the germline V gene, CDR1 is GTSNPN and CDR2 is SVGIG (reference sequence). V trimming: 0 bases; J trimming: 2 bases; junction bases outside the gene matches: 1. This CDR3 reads CAWSVGLAYNEQFF. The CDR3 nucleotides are TGTGCCTGGAGTGTAGGACTAGCCTACAATGAGCAGTTCTTC.

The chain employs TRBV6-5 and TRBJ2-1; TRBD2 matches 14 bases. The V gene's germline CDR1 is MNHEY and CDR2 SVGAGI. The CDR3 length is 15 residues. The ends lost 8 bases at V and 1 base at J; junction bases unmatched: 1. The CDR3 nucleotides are TGTGCCAGCGGGACTAGCGGGGGTTCCTACAATGAGCAGTTCTTC. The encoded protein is CASGTSGGSYNEQFF.

CDR3 bases: TGTGCCAGCAGCCCACTAGCGGGAGGCGGGGAGACCCAGTACTTC. Translation gives CASSPLAGGGETQYF. This sequence joins TRBV7-8 and TRBJ2-5; 12 positions agree with TRBD2. This CDR3 is built from 15 residues. The germline CDR1 and CDR2 sequences are SGHVS and FQNEAQ. V dropped 5 bases and J dropped 5; count of bases not matched to a gene: 6.

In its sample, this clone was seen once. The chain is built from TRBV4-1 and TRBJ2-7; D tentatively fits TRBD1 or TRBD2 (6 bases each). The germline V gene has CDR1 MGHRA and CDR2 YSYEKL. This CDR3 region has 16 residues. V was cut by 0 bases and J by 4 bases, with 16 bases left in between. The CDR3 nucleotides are TGCGCCAGCAGCCAAGATTGGGTGGAGGGGGTGTACGAGCAGTACTTC. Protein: CASSQDWVEGVYEQYF.

The CDR3 sequence is CASSERDLYGYTF. The CDR3 bases are TGTGCCAGCAGCGAGCGGGACCTCTATGGCTACACCTTC. The rearrangement uses TRBV6-1 and TRBJ1-2, with D perhaps matching TRBD1 (5 bases). V dropped 6 bases and J dropped 4 bases, with 12 bases sitting between them. This CDR3 spans 13 amino acids. The germline V gene has CDR1 MNHNS and CDR2 SASEGT.

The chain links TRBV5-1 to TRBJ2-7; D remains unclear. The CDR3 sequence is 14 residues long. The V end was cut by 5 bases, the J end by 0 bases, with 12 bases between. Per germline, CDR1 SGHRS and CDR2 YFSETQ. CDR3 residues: CASRPAWSSYEQYF. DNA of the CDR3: TGCGCCAGCAGACCGGCGTGGAGCTCCTACGAGCAGTACTTC.

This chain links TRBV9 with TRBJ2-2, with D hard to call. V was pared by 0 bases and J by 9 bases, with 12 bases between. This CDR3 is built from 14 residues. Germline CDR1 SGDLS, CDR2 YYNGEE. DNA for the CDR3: TGTGCCAGCAGCGTAGCACTCCCACAGAGGGAGCTGTTTTTT. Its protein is CASSVALPQRELFF.

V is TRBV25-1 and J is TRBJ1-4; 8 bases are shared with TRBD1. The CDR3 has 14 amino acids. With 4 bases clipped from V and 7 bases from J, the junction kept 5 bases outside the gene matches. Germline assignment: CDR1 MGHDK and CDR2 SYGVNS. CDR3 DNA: TGTGCCAGCAGTGGTTGGACAGGGAGTGAAAAACTGTTTTTT. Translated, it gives CASSGWTGSEKLFF. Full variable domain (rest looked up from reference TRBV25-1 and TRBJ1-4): EADIYQTPRYLVIGTGKKITLECSQTMGHDKMYWYQQDPGMELHLIHYSYGVNSTEKGDLSSESTVSRIRTEHFPLTLESARPSHTSQYLCASSGWTGSEKLFFGSGTQLSVL.

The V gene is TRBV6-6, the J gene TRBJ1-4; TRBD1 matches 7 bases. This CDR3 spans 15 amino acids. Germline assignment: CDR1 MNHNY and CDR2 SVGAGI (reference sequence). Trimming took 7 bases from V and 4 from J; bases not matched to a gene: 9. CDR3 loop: CASTGSGQLNEKLFF. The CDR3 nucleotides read TGTGCCAGCACCGGTTCGGGACAGCTTAATGAAAAACTGTTTTTT.

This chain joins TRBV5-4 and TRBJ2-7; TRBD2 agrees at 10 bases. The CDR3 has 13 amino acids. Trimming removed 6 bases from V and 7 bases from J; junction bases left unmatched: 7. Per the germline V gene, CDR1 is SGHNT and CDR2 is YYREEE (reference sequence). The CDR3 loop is CASIRTAGGEQYF. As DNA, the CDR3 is TGTGCCAGCATCCGGACAGCGGGGGGGGAGCAGTACTTC.

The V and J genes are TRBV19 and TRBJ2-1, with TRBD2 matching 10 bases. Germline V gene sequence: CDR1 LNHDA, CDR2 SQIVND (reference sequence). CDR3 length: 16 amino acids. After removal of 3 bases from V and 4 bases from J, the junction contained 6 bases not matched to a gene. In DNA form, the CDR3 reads TGTGCCAGTAGTATTATGCCTAGCGGGGGATACAATGAGCAGTTCTTC. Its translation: CASSIMPSGGYNEQFF.